A single sample gave rise to the 8 T cell receptor beta chains below, sequenced in a study of blood T cell repertoires in COVID-19. The method was immunoSEQ multiplex PCR; TCRdb's version includes in-frame clones alone and lacks a portion of them. The top ten hold 45% to 60% of the sample, which has about 25,000 clones, roughly 80% seen once. The source material was peripheral blood. The receptors were gathered from a man aged 45-65 years with active or convalescent COVID-19.

In its sample, this clone was seen a few times. V usage is TRBV12-3 or TRBV12-4 and J usage is TRBJ1-1; weak D call: TRBD1 (6 bases). The CDR3 is 12 amino acids. Trimming removed 6 bases from V and 7 bases from J, with 12 bases in between. The CDR3 is CASSRGQNEAFF. CDR3 bases: TGTGCCAGCAGCCGCGGACAGAATGAAGCTTTCTTT.

This CDR3 is CASSQDGGQGTEAFF. The DNA of the CDR3 is TGTGCCAGCAGCCAAGATGGTGGGCAGGGCACTGAAGCTTTCTTT. The chain carries TRBV4-2 and TRBJ1-1; possible D gene TRBD1, 5 bases. Deletions cut 0 bases from V and 4 bases from J, with 12 bases between. CDR1 is LGHNA, CDR2 YNFKEQ, per germline. The CDR3 consists of 15 residues.

CDR3 protein: CAWSVGSRVSNTEAFF. The CDR3 bases are TGTGCCTGGAGTGTAGGGTCGAGGGTCTCAAACACTGAAGCTTTCTTT. The J gene is TRBJ1-1, the V gene TRBV30; D gene uncertain. Per germline, CDR1 GTSNPN and CDR2 SVGIG (reference sequence). The CDR3 consists of 16 residues. With 0 bases removed from V and 2 bases from J, the gap between germline ends came to 16 bases.

This clone has a handful of counts. The chain combines TRBV28 with TRBJ1-5; D may be TRBD1 (5 bases). In germline, CDR1 is MDHEN, CDR2 SYDVKM. V was clipped by 2 bases and J by 2 bases, with 7 bases between them. CDR3 size: 14 residues. The CDR3 spells CASSLEGGNQPQHF. The CDR3 nucleotides are TGTGCCAGCAGTTTAGAAGGGGGCAATCAGCCCCAGCATTTT. Together with reference TRBV28 and TRBJ1-5, the CDR3 gives the full variable domain: DVKVTQSSRYLVKRTGEKVFLECVQDMDHENMFWYRQDPGLGLRLIYFSYDVKMKEKGDIPEGYSVSREKKERFSLILESASTNQTSMYLCASSLEGGNQPQHFGDGTRLSIL.

This clone is judged medium-sized. The CDR3 nucleotides read TGTGCCAGTAGTATGACCCCGGGACAGGGCACAGATACGCAGTATTTT. It is translated as CASSMTPGQGTDTQYF. This chain links TRBV19 with TRBJ2-3, with 8 nucleotides matching TRBD1. This CDR3 spans 16 amino acids. Trimming removed 3 bases from V and 1 base from J; junction bases left unmatched: 6. Germline CDR1 is LNHDA and CDR2 is SQIVND (reference sequence).

The V gene is TRBV19, the J gene TRBJ2-5, with 8 nucleotides matching TRBD1. Germline V gives CDR1 LNHDA, CDR2 SQIVND (reference sequence). Losses at the gene ends were 4 bases for V and 3 bases for J; bases not matched to a gene: 10. This CDR3 has 16 residues. The CDR3 region is CASSSIRTGIKETQYF. In DNA, the CDR3 is TGTGCCAGTAGTAGCATCCGGACAGGGATAAAAGAGACCCAGTACTTC.

This clone was picked up one time. The chain combines TRBV6-1 with TRBJ1-5; TRBD1 matches at 7 bases. In germline, CDR1 is MNHNS, CDR2 SASEGT. The V gene end was trimmed by 6 bases and the J gene end by 12 bases; junction bases not matched to a gene: 11. The CDR3 consists of 13 residues. CDR3 sequence reads: CASRSVDRDRQHF. CDR3 DNA sequence: TGTGCCAGCAGATCCGTCGACAGGGACCGCCAGCATTTT.

The chain joins TRBV12-5 to TRBJ1-2; 9 nucleotides align to TRBD1. Germline lookup yields CDR1 LGHNT and CDR2 FRNRAP. The CDR3 runs 12 residues. V was clipped by 6 bases and J by 8 bases; unmatched bases: 4. The CDR3, as DNA: TGTGCTAGTGGCCGGACAGGGGACGGCTACACCTTC. Translated: CASGRTGDGYTF.